Listed here are 7 T cell receptor beta chains from one sample, sequenced in a study of shared clonotypes between healthy human individuals. This table comes from immunoSEQ multiplex PCR, and its TCRdb copy is limited to in-frame clones, with some not included. Of about 2 million clones listed, about 95% are singletons. Naive CD8 cells lacked CD45RO, underwent positive selection for CCR7 and left out terminally differentiated effector memory CD45RA+ cells. The sample taken for sequencing was naive CD8+ T cells sorted from blood. Receptors originate from a man younger than 30 in good health.

This chain uses TRBV6-1 with TRBJ1-1; maybe TRBD1 (6 bases). The CDR3 extends over 14 amino acids. The V gene lost 2 bases and the J gene lost 5 bases, with 12 bases spanning the gap. Germline CDR1 reads MNHNS; CDR2 reads SASEGT. As DNA, the CDR3 is TGTGCCAGCAGTGAAATGGGGGGCAGTACTGAAGCTTTCTTT. It specifies CASSEMGGSTEAFF.

This clone was counted only a few times. The V and J genes are TRBV13 and TRBJ1-1, with D unresolved. V gave up 4 bases and J gave up 2 bases, with 14 bases separating them. The germline CDR1 and CDR2 sequences are PRHDT and FYEKMQ (reference sequence). There are 15 residues in the CDR3. This CDR3 is CASSSRRAVNTEAFF. CDR3 coding DNA: TGTGCCAGCAGCTCCCGGAGGGCCGTCAACACTGAAGCTTTCTTT.

The chain uses TRBV9 and TRBJ2-7; TRBD2 is a possible D gene (5 bases). Germline CDR1 and CDR2: SGDLS and YYNGEE. CDR3 length equals 14 residues. The germline V and J ends were trimmed by 5 bases and 6 bases, with 18 bases remaining between them. CDR3 coding DNA: TGTGCCAGCAGTGAACTAGTCTCTTCCGGCGAGCAGTACTTC. It codes for CASSELVSSGEQYF.

V usage is TRBV7-9 and J usage is TRBJ2-5; TRBD2 aligns across 8 bases. The length of the CDR3 is 17 residues. The germline CDR1 and CDR2 sequences are SEHNR and FQNEAQ (reference sequence). J gave up 2 bases and V 4 bases, and 12 bases lay outside the gene matches. CDR3 amino acids: CASSSVRSGGIQETQYF. CDR3 coding DNA: TGTGCCAGCAGCTCCGTCCGCAGCGGGGGTATTCAAGAGACCCAGTACTTC.

The chain is built from TRBV30 and TRBJ1-2; D is unclear. CDR1 and CDR2 from the germline V gene are GTSNPN and SVGIG (reference sequence). With 1 base removed from V and 4 bases from J, the gap between germline ends came to 13 bases. The length of the CDR3 is 14 residues. The CDR3 spells CAWSALGGFYGYTF. CDR3 bases: TGTGCCTGGAGTGCTCTTGGAGGGTTCTATGGCTACACCTTC.

V usage is TRBV7-9 and J usage is TRBJ1-2; D is possibly TRBD1 (5 bases). Looked up from germline, CDR1 is SEHNR and CDR2 is FQNEAQ (reference sequence). V was shortened by 4 bases and J by 8 bases, with 14 bases between the two germline ends. CDR3 length: 13 amino acids. The CDR3: CASSSDSPLGYTF. DNA of the CDR3: TGTGCCAGCAGCTCCGACAGTCCCCTCGGCTACACCTTC. The whole variable domain, filled in from reference TRBV7-9 and TRBJ1-2, reads DTGVSQNPRHKITKRGQNVTFRCDPISEHNRLYWYRQTLGQGPEFLTYFQNEAQLEKSRLLSDRFSAERPKGSFSTLEIQRTEQGDSAMYLCASSSDSPLGYTFGSGTRLTVV.

The CDR3 DNA reads as TGCGCCAGCAGCCATATGACAGGCGGCTATGGCTACACCTTC. Amino acid sequence: CASSHMTGGYGYTF. The chain joins TRBV4-1 to TRBJ1-2; D might be TRBD1 (6 bases). The V end lost 3 bases, the J end lost 4 bases, and 12 bases lay between the germline ends. Per the germline V gene, CDR1 is MGHRA and CDR2 is YSYEKL. The CDR3 spans 14 residues.